This section outlines one TCR beta chain sequence together with its context. Its target is not known. Time point meaning: week 5, during vaccination. Mutant IDH1 20-mer peptide, at 300 ug, made up each vaccine dose, with topical imiquimod. This sample stems from a study of a mutant IDH1 vaccine in newly diagnosed glioma. Assay used: immunoSEQ multiplex PCR; TCRdb lists only in-frame clones, some missing. The sample has about 30,000 clones, approximately 80% seen once; the top ten hold about a quarter. The CDR3 length is 14 residues. V shed 0 bases and J shed 6 bases, with 13 bases lying between them. Germline assignment: CDR1 SGHRS and CDR2 YFSETQ.

The sequence derives from a man in his thirties or forties with glioma. The source material was PBMCs, sampled from a glioma patient whose treatment included an IDH1 peptide vaccine. J is TRBJ2-7 and V is TRBV5-1, with D uncertain. CDR3 sequence: CASSLEWVSAEQYF. The CDR3, as DNA: TGCGCCAGCAGCTTGGAGTGGGTCTCGGCCGAGCAGTACTTC.